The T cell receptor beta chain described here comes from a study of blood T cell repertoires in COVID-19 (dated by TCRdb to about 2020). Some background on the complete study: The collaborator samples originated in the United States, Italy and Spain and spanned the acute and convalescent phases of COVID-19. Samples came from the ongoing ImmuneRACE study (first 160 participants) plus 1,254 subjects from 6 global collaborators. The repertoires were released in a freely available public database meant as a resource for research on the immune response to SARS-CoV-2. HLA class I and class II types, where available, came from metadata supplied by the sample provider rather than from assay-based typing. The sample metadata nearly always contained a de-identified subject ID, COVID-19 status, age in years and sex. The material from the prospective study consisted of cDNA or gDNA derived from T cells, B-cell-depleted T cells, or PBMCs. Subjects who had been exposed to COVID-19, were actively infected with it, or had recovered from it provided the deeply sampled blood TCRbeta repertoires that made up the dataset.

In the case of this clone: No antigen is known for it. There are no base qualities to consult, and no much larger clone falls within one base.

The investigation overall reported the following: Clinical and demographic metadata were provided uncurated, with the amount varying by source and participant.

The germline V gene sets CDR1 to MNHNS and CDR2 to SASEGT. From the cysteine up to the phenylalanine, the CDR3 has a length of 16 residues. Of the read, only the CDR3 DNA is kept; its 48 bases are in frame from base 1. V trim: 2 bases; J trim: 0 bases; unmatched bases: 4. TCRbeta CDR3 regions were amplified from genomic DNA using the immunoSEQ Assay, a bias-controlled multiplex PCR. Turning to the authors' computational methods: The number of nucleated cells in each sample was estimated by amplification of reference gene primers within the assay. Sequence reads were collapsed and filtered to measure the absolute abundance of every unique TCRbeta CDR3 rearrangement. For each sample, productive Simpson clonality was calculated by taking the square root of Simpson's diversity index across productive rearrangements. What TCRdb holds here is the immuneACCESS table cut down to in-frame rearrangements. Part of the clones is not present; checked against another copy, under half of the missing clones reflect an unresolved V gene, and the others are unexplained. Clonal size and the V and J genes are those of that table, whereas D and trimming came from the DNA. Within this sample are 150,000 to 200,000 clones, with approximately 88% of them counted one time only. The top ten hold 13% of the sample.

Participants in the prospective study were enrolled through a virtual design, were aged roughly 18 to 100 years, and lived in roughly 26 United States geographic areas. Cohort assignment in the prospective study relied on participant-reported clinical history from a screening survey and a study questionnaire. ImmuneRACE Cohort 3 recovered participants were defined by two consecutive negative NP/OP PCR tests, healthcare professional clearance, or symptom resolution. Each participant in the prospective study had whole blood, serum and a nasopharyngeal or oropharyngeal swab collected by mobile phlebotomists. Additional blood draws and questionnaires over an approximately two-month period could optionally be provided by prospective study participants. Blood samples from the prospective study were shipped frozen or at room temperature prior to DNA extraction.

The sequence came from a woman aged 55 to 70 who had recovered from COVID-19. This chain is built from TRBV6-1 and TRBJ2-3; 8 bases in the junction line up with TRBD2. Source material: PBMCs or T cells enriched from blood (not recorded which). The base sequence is TGTGCCAGCAGTGAATGGCGGGGGGCTAGCACAGATACGCAGTATTTT. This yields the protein CASSEWRGASTDTQYF.